The 30 T cell receptor beta chains in this list originate from one sample, sequenced in a study of tumor-infiltrating lymphocytes in primary liver carcinoma. Co-extraction of RNA and DNA was performed on about 19-30 mg of unsorted bulk tissue. A primer matching the constant region was used to make TCR beta cDNA from about 500 ng of total RNA. Employing slightly modified ARM-PCR, three nested multiplex PCR rounds were run, and these gave rise to the TCR beta libraries. Researchers ran the first two PCR rounds for ten to eleven cycles each with TRBV1-TRBV30 forward primers and a C-beta reverse primer. Via MiXCR, TCRdb re-called the multiplex PCR reads, giving one row per CDR3 protein. This repertoire shows 85,000 to 100,000 distinct CDR3 sequences, approximately 72% found once; its top ten account for around 30%. Material for sequencing was tumor-adjacent normal liver tissue. All receptors derive from a man between 35 and 55 years old with primary liver carcinoma and hepatitis B virus infection.

V is TRBV11-2 and J is TRBJ2-3; TRBD2 might be the D (6 bases). The CDR3 is made up of 22 amino acids. The germline V and J ends were trimmed by 8 bases and 0 bases, with 36 bases remaining between them. Germline CDR1 reads SGHAT; CDR2 reads FQNNGV. Written as DNA, the CDR3 is TGTGCCAGCTATTTGGGAGGTGGCAGCTTCAATACGACGTCGTCTAGCACAGATACGCAGTATTTT. This sequence encodes CASYLGGGSFNTTSSSTDTQYF. Using reference TRBV11-2 and TRBJ2-3 for the parts outside the CDR3, the full variable domain is EAGVAQSPRYKIIEKRQSVAFWCNPISGHATLYWYQQILGQGPKLLIQFQNNGVVDDSQLPKDRFSAERLKGVDSTLKIQPAKLEDSAVYLCASYLGGGSFNTTSSSTDTQYFGPGTRLTVL.

This clonotype was seen at least ten times. The gene calls are TRBV10-3 and TRBJ2-5; a weak D match, TRBD2 (5 bases). This CDR3 comprises 11 residues. From germline, CDR1 is ENHRY and CDR2 SYGVKD. The V end was cut by 6 bases, the J end by 4 bases, with 6 bases between. CDR3 sequence: CAIREAETQYF. The CDR3 nucleotides are TGTGCCATCAGGGAGGCAGAGACCCAGTACTTC.

This clonotype was seen a single time. Because the CDR3 is missing its conserved closing phenylalanine or tryptophan, this is likely a read error. Because the CDR3's place on the DNA is in doubt, the DNA is left out and the CDR3 is given as listed by TCRdb. The V and J genes are TRBV6-5 and TRBJ2-3; the table's D gene call, TRBD2, was not cross checked with the DNA. The germline V gene has CDR1 MNHEY and CDR2 SVGAGI. From its first to its last residue, the CDR3 has 15 amino acids. The CDR3 here is CASRVLAGVTDTQCL.

Notes on this clonotype: One base away lies a much larger clone, so this may be a sequencing read error. The genes are TRBV14 and TRBJ2-1; D not resolved. Germline-derived CDR1 and CDR2 are SGHDN and FVKESK. This CDR3 spans 13 amino acids. The CDR3 DNA is TGTGCCAGCAGCCCGGACGTGGCCGGTGAGCAGTTATTC. Amino acid sequence: CASSPDVAGEQLF.

This clonotype has at least ten counts. The chain recombines TRBV5-6 with TRBJ2-5; maybe TRBD2 (5 bases). CDR1 is SGHDT and CDR2 is YYEEEE in the germline V gene. V lost 1 base and J 5 bases, leaving 12 bases between the germline ends. The CDR3 contains 14 residues. The CDR3 DNA reads as TGTGCCAGCAGCTTGAGTCTAGCCGAGGAGACCCAGTACTTC. Protein sequence: CASSLSLAEETQYF.

Comments on this clonotype: At one end the junction does not follow the germline gene, possibly because of a read error. The rearrangement joins TRBV6-1 to TRBJ2-1; 11 bases match TRBD2. Germline-derived CDR1 and CDR2 are MNHNS and SASEGT. The CDR3 contains 14 residues. The CDR3 DNA reads as TGTGCCAGCACACTAGCGGGAGCCATCAATGAGGAGTTCTTC. Its protein product is CASTLAGAINEEFF.

This clonotype was detected only a few times. A read error may be the cause here, since a much bigger clone is one base away. The rearrangement uses TRBV29-1 and TRBJ2-3; 7 bases line up with TRBD2. This CDR3 spans 13 amino acids. V lost 3 bases, J lost 5 bases, and 5 bases stayed unmatched. Germline CDR1 and CDR2: SQVTM and ANQGSEA. This CDR3 reads CSVDGGLVDTQYF. The CDR3 nucleotides read TGCAGCGTTGACGGGGGGTTAGTAGATACGCAGTATTTT.

The V and J genes are TRBV2 and TRBJ2-1; the D gene is possibly TRBD1 (6 bases). Looked up from germline, CDR1 is SNHLY and CDR2 is FYNNEI. V was pared by 6 bases and J by 6 bases, with 12 bases between. The CDR3 totals 13 residues. The CDR3 DNA reads as TGTGCCAGCAGAGAACAGGGACCCAATGAGCAGTTCTTC. Protein: CASREQGPNEQFF.

The rearrangement uses TRBV10-3 and TRBJ2-1; no clear D. The V and J ends lost 2 bases and 4 bases respectively, with 12 bases between them. Germline V gene lookup returns CDR1 ENHRY and CDR2 SYGVKD. The CDR3 extends over 15 amino acids. CDR3 sequence: CAISERANAYNEQFF. The CDR3 DNA sequence: TGTGCCATCAGTGAGCGGGCTAACGCATACAATGAGCAGTTCTTC.

This clonotype has just a few counts. The V gene is TRBV20-1, the J gene TRBJ2-1; no clear D gene. The CDR3 is 14 amino acids. Germline assignment: CDR1 DFQATT and CDR2 SNEGSKA (reference sequence). With 7 bases removed from V and 4 bases from J, the gap between germline ends came to 17 bases. The CDR3 spells CSVPPRSPYNEQFF. CDR3 nucleotides: TGCAGTGTCCCCCCCCGAAGCCCTTACAATGAGCAGTTCTTC.

This clonotype showed up just once. The junction departs from germline at one end; a sequencing error may be responsible. The J gene is TRBJ2-7, the V gene TRBV11-2; TRBD2 is a possible D gene (6 bases). This CDR3 is built from 17 residues. The germline V gene has CDR1 SGHAT and CDR2 FQNNGV. In DNA form, the CDR3 reads TGTACCAGCAACTTAGTGGTAGGAGGGCCCCTATTCTACGAGCAGTACTTC. Protein sequence: CTSNLVVGGPLFYEQYF. Complete variable domain (other parts from reference TRBV11-2 and TRBJ2-7): EAGVAQSPRYKIIEKRQSVAFWCNPISGHATLYWYQQILGQGPKLLIQFQNNGVVDDSQLPKDRFSAERLKGVDSTLKIQPAKLEDSAVYLCTSNLVVGGPLFYEQYFGPGTRLTVT.

This clonotype showed up just once. Mismatch with germline at one junction end may stem from a read error. The rearrangement joins TRBV11-2 to TRBJ2-3; the match to TRBD2 covers 7 bases. This CDR3 is 15 amino acids long. Germline loops: CDR1 SGHAT, CDR2 FQNNGV. The DNA for the CDR3 is TGTGCCAGCAGGCTGCTCAGCGGGGCCACTGATACGCAGTTTTTT. This encodes CASRLLSGATDTQFF.

A word on this clonotype: One end of the junction does not line up with germline, which may come from a read error. The V and J genes are TRBV28 and TRBJ1-1, with 7 bases that match TRBD1. The CDR3 runs to 14 residues. Germline CDR1 MDHEN, CDR2 SYDVKM. The CDR3 here is CASSFPTGATEAFF. The CDR3 DNA follows: TGTGCCAGCAGTTTCCCAACAGGGGCCACTGAGGCTTTCTTT. The whole variable domain, remainder taken from reference TRBV28 and TRBJ1-1, is DVKVTQSSRYLVKRTGEKVFLECVQDMDHENMFWYRQDPGLGLRLIYFSYDVKMKEKGDIPEGYSVSREKKERFSLILESASTNQTSMYLCASSFPTGATEAFFGQGTRLTVV.

Comment on this clonotype: Germline is not matched at one junction end, which may reflect a read error. The chain links TRBV11-2 to TRBJ2-3, with D possibly matching TRBD2 (7 bases). The CDR3 runs to 16 residues. Per the germline V gene, CDR1 is SGHAT and CDR2 is FQNNGV. CDR3 in amino acids: CASSLEGLTRTDTRYF. The DNA of the CDR3 is TGTGCCAGCAGCTTAGAGGGACTAACGCGGACAGATACGCGGTATTTT.

This clonotype has ten or more counts. The chain joins TRBV14 to TRBJ1-6; TRBD1 might be the D (6 bases). Germline CDR1 is SGHDN and CDR2 is FVKESK. V dropped 3 bases and J dropped 4 bases, with 13 bases sitting between them. The CDR3 sequence is 16 residues long. CDR3 in DNA: TGTGCCAGCAGCCAGATGGACAGAGCGTATAATTCACCCCTCCACTTT. Its protein product is CASSQMDRAYNSPLHF.

The chain couples TRBV5-1 to TRBJ2-7, with D perhaps matching TRBD2 (6 bases). The CDR3 is 16 residues long. The germline V gene encodes CDR1 SGHRS and CDR2 YFSETQ. V was shortened by 0 bases and J by 1 base, with 14 bases between the two germline ends. The CDR3 sequence is CASSLGPRLGSYEQYF. The CDR3 DNA is TGCGCCAGCAGCTTGGGGCCGAGACTAGGGTCCTACGAGCAGTACTTC.

This chain connects TRBV5-5 to TRBJ2-2; either TRBD1 or TRBD2 may fit D (5 bases each). V was shortened by 4 bases and J by 7 bases, with 14 bases between the two germline ends. The germline V gene encodes CDR1 SGHKS and CDR2 YYEKEE (reference sequence). The CDR3 extends over 14 amino acids. The DNA of the CDR3 is TGTGCCAGCAGCCCGATGGGGGATGTCGGGGAGCTGTTTTTT. It is translated as CASSPMGDVGELFF. The whole variable domain, filled in from reference TRBV5-5 and TRBJ2-2, reads DAGVTQSPTHLIKTRGQQVTLRCSPISGHKSVSWYQQVLGQGPQFIFQYYEKEERGRGNFPDRFSARQFPNYSSELNVNALLLGDSALYLCASSPMGDVGELFFGEGSRLTVL.

Comment on this clonotype: Just one base apart from a much larger clone, this may be a read error. The rearrangement joins TRBV12-3 or TRBV12-4 to TRBJ2-7, with D possibly being TRBD2 (5 bases). Trimming shortened V by 7 bases and J by 3 bases, and 16 bases separated the two germline ends. This CDR3 has 14 amino acids. The CDR3 DNA reads TGTGCCAGCAACCTTGTACATAGCGACTACGAGCAGTACTTC. It is translated as CASNLVHSDYEQYF.

This clonotype appeared many times. The V gene is TRBV29-1, the J gene TRBJ2-5; the D gene is possibly TRBD2 (6 bases). Deletions cut 5 bases from V and 5 bases from J, with 15 bases between. Germline V CDR1 and CDR2: SQVTM, ANQGSEA. CDR3 length equals 13 residues. The CDR3 nucleotides read TGCAGCGTTCCCGCCGGAGGGGCCGAGACCCAGTACTTC. Its translation is CSVPAGGAETQYF.

This clonotype showed up many times. In DNA form, the CDR3 reads TGTGCCAGCAGCCCACTAGCAGCGTACAATGAGCAGTTCTTC. This codes for CASSPLAAYNEQFF. The gene calls are TRBV7-9 and TRBJ2-1; weak D call: TRBD2 (6 bases). V lost 5 bases and J lost 4, with 12 bases in between. The CDR3 runs to 14 residues. Germline V lookup: CDR1 SEHNR, CDR2 FQNEAQ (reference sequence).

The chain couples TRBV5-4 to TRBJ2-5, with D perhaps TRBD2 (6 bases). This CDR3 is built from 16 residues. V was clipped by 3 bases and J by 4 bases, with 19 bases between them. In germline, CDR1 is SGHNT, CDR2 YYREEE (reference sequence). CDR3 in amino acids: CASSSKTNGSGETQYF. CDR3 nucleotides: TGTGCCAGCAGCTCTAAGACTAACGGGAGTGGAGAGACCCAGTACTTC.

With respect to this clonotype: A read error may account for a junction end that differs from germline. The chain has TRBV7-3 and TRBJ2-3; D possibly uses TRBD1 or TRBD2 (5 bases each). Germline CDR1 SGHTA, CDR2 FQGTGA. The CDR3 contains 13 residues. In nucleotides, the CDR3 is TGTGCCAGCAGCTCGGGACGATCAGATACGCGGTATTTT. It translates to CASSSGRSDTRYF.

About this clonotype: Mismatch with germline at one junction end may stem from a read error. This chain links TRBV29-1 with TRBJ2-5; TRBD1 aligns across 7 bases. The CDR3 is 13 amino acids. The V gene's germline CDR1 is SQVTM and CDR2 ANQGSEA. CDR3 region: CSVEEGQQETQYF. The CDR3 DNA is TGCAGCGTTGAAGAGGGACAGCAAGAGACACAGTACTTC.

For this clonotype: The CDR3 does not close with the conserved phenylalanine or tryptophan, likely indicating a read error. This rearrangement joins TRBV4-1 to TRBJ2-1; D is tentatively TRBD1 or TRBD2 (5 bases each). This CDR3 contains 15 residues. Germline V gene lookup returns CDR1 MGHRA and CDR2 YSYEKL. The CDR3 bases are TGCGCTTGCAGCCAAGTTTCTAGCAGCTCAGGGGAGCAGTTCCTC. Translation gives CACSQVSSSSGEQFL.

This clonotype was counted only a few times. A much bigger clone sits one base away, suggesting this may be a read error. The chain has TRBV29-1 and TRBJ2-3; no clear D. V was clipped by 5 bases and J by 1 base, with 7 bases between them. Germline CDR1 reads SQVTM; CDR2 reads ANQGSEA. The CDR3 is made up of 12 amino acids. The CDR3 bases are TGCAGCGTTAATCAGGGCACAGATACGCAGTATTTT. Protein product: CSVNQGTDTQYF.

This clonotype was counted ten times or more. V usage is TRBV6-5 and J usage is TRBJ1-2, with a possible D match to TRBD1 (6 bases). V was clipped by 6 bases and J by 3 bases, with 11 bases between them. Germline V gene sequence: CDR1 MNHEY, CDR2 SVGAGI. The CDR3 loop spans 13 amino acids. CDR3 nucleotide sequence: TGTGCCAGCAGCACGGACAGCTACTATGGCTACACCTTC. It translates to CASSTDSYYGYTF.

On this clonotype: At one boundary the junction diverges from the germline segment, which might be a read error. The chain employs TRBV12-3 or TRBV12-4 and TRBJ2-4, with 9 bases identical to TRBD2. The CDR3 has 15 amino acids. CDR3 in amino acids: CACRGTSGAKNIQYF. DNA for the CDR3: TGTGCCTGCAGGGGAACTAGCGGGGCCAAAAACATTCAGTACTTC.

A word on this clonotype: Possible read error: a much larger clone is one base away. The rearrangement uses TRBV5-4 and TRBJ1-2; D might be TRBD1 (5 bases). In germline, CDR1 is SGHNT, CDR2 YYREEE (reference sequence). The CDR3 contains 15 residues. CDR3 DNA sequence: TGTGCCAGCATCTTGGGCCTCCGGGGCACGGGGGGCTACACCTTC. Its translation is CASILGLRGTGGYTF.

In this sample, this clonotype turned up once. The chain links TRBV3-1 to TRBJ2-6; D is uncertain. This CDR3 has 15 amino acids. From germline, CDR1 is LGHDT and CDR2 YNNKEL (reference sequence). V was trimmed by 1 base and J by 2 bases, leaving 6 bases between them. The CDR3 is CASSQGSPGANVLTF. The CDR3 DNA reads as TGTGCCAGCAGCCAAGGGAGTCCTGGGGCCAACGTCCTGACTTTC.

Notes on this clonotype: The junction shows a germline mismatch at one end, possibly a read error. The chain uses TRBV11-2 and TRBJ2-7; D gene ambiguous. The germline gives CDR1 SGHAT, CDR2 FQNNGV. This CDR3 has 14 amino acids. The CDR3 loop reads CASSFVRLYYKQYF. The CDR3 DNA is TGTGCCAGCAGCTTTGTAAGGTTGTACTACAAGCAGTACTTC.